What follows are 7 T cell receptor beta chains derived from one specimen sequenced in a study of cytomegalovirus exposure and HLA in healthy donors. The PCR had 60 Vbeta and 13 Jbeta primers. Sequencing used immunoSEQ multiplex PCR; TCRdb keeps in-frame clones, though not all of them. The sample records tens of thousands of clones, 60% to 75% being singletons. Sequencing was performed on PBMCs. The receptors were gathered from a man in his forties in good health and CMV-seropositive.

The chain combines TRBV7-2 with TRBJ2-3, with D tentatively TRBD2 (5 bases). The CDR3 loop spans 14 amino acids. V lost 2 bases and J 2 bases, leaving 8 bases between the germline ends. Germline-derived CDR1 and CDR2 are SGHTA and FQGNSA. The DNA for the CDR3 is TGTGCCAGCAGCTTACATCGGGACACAGATACGCAGTATTTT. Translating gives CASSLHRDTDTQYF.

This chain joins TRBV13 and TRBJ1-1; D not certain. Germline loops: CDR1 PRHDT, CDR2 FYEKMQ (reference sequence). CDR3 length equals 14 residues. With 0 bases removed from V and 6 bases from J, the gap between germline ends came to 11 bases. CDR3 region: CASSLGGFSPEAFF. The CDR3 DNA follows: TGTGCCAGCAGCTTAGGCGGGTTTTCGCCTGAAGCTTTCTTT.

The chain is built from TRBV30 and TRBJ2-5; D might be TRBD1 (6 bases). Germline CDR1 is GTSNPN and CDR2 is SVGIG (reference sequence). CDR3 length: 15 residues. V lost 2 bases, J lost 1 base, and 14 bases lay in between. CDR3 sequence (DNA): TGTGCCTGGAGTCGAATGACAGGAACCCAAGAGACCCAGTACTTC. Translation gives CAWSRMTGTQETQYF.

This clone came up once. V usage is TRBV6-6 and J usage is TRBJ2-7; D gene ambiguous. The CDR3 length is 15 residues. The germline V gene encodes CDR1 MNHNY and CDR2 SVGAGI (reference sequence). Between the trimmed V and J ends, which lost 9 bases and 5 bases, there was a span of 23 bases. This chain's CDR3 is CASYTGSPLRNEQYF. In nucleotides, the CDR3 is TGTGCCAGTTACACCGGGTCCCCTTTAAGGAACGAGCAGTACTTC.

The chain couples TRBV5-4 to TRBJ2-7; tentative D call: TRBD2 (5 bases). Looked up from germline, CDR1 is SGHNT and CDR2 is YYREEE (reference sequence). The CDR3 runs to 13 residues. Deletions cut 2 bases from V and 1 base from J, with 7 bases between. CDR3 DNA sequence: TGTGCCAGCAGCTTTCGAGGGTCCTACGAGCAGTACTTC. It yields the protein CASSFRGSYEQYF.

This sequence joins TRBV6-6 and TRBJ2-1; D is possibly TRBD1 (5 bases). CDR3 size: 13 residues. CDR1 and CDR2 from the germline V gene are MNHNY and SVGAGI (reference sequence). Between the trimmed V and J ends, which lost 2 bases and 7 bases, there was a span of 9 bases. Written as DNA, the CDR3 is TGTGCCAGCAGTTACAGTGCAGGGAATGAGCAGTTCTTC. Its translation: CASSYSAGNEQFF.

The CDR3 sequence: CASVAGAYSGNTIYF. CDR3 DNA: TGTGCCAGCGTGGCAGGGGCTTACTCTGGAAACACCATATATTTT. V gene TRBV2 combines with J gene TRBJ1-3; a possible D gene is TRBD1 (6 bases). The CDR3 runs 15 residues. With 8 bases removed from V and 0 bases from J, the gap between germline ends came to 14 bases. Germline CDR1 and CDR2: SNHLY and FYNNEI.